This T cell receptor (beta chain) was identified during a study of CD8 T cells in ankylosing spondylitis. Study-level points and caveats: It was reported that disease-linked clones were significantly enriched in matched ankylosing spondylitis synovial fluid.

Molecular-barcoded quantitative 5'-RACE produced these TCR beta libraries. MiXCR, run by TCRdb on the 5' RACE reads, gives a single entry per CDR3 protein. The table has under 150,000 distinct CDR3 sequences, approximately 15% seen once. The ends lost 6 bases at V and 7 bases at J; junction bases unmatched: 6. Germline assignment: CDR1 MNHEY and CDR2 SMNVEV (reference sequence). CDR3 length equals 14 residues. This clonotype showed up many times. Antigen unknown. The receptor comes from a female donor with ankylosing spondylitis or in good health (not recorded which). The chain couples TRBV27 to TRBJ1-2; 12 bases are a match to TRBD1. The source material was blood, either unsorted or a sorted T cell fraction (not recorded which). In DNA, the CDR3 is TGTGCCAGCAGACCGGGACAGGGGGCAGGTGGCTACACCTTC. The encoded protein is CASRPGQGAGGYTF.